The 9 T cell receptor beta chains reported below all come from one sample, sequenced in a study of cytomegalovirus exposure and HLA in healthy donors. The primer mix had 60 Vbeta and 13 Jbeta primers. Some clones are missing from TCRdb's copy, which holds only in-frame ones; the method was immunoSEQ multiplex PCR. The ten most abundant clones cover roughly 15% of a sample with more than 75,000 clones. The specimen was PBMCs. These TCRs come from a man in his fifties in good health and CMV-seropositive.

The chain carries TRBV5-6 and TRBJ2-1, with TRBD1 matching over 8 bases. V was pared by 4 bases and J by 8 bases, with 17 bases of the junction left unmatched. The CDR3 is made up of 17 amino acids. Germline values: CDR1 SGHDT, CDR2 YYEEEE. The DNA for the CDR3 is TGTGCCAGCAGCCCCTACAGGGGGGACAGGTTTGTCGATGAGCAGTTCTTC. This sequence encodes CASSPYRGDRFVDEQFF.

V usage is TRBV4-3 and J usage is TRBJ2-5; possible D gene TRBD1, 5 bases. V shed 1 base and J shed 1 base, with 10 bases lying between them. Germline loops: CDR1 LGHNA, CDR2 YSLEER. This CDR3 contains 15 residues. CDR3: CASSQGWTTQETQYF. The DNA for the CDR3 is TGCGCCAGCAGCCAAGGGTGGACAACCCAAGAGACCCAGTACTTC.

The rearrangement joins TRBV11-3 to TRBJ2-1, with TRBD2 matching over 7 bases. This CDR3 is built from 15 residues. From germline, CDR1 is SGHNT and CDR2 YENEEA. J was trimmed by 3 bases and V by 4 bases; bases with no gene match: 6. The CDR3 reads CASSSAGNYYNEQFF. DNA of the CDR3: TGTGCCAGCAGCTCAGCGGGAAATTACTACAATGAGCAGTTCTTC.

The V gene is TRBV4-2, the J gene TRBJ1-4, with D possibly matching TRBD1 (5 bases). The germline gives CDR1 LGHNA, CDR2 YNFKEQ. The CDR3 sequence is 15 residues long. Trimming took 3 bases from V and 0 from J, leaving 8 bases between them. The CDR3 loop reads CASSHPRATNEKLFF. As DNA, the CDR3 is TGTGCCAGCAGCCACCCCAGGGCAACTAATGAAAAACTGTTTTTT.

CDR3 in DNA: TGTGCCAGCAGCGTATCGAGGACAAGAGAGACCCAGTACTTC. As protein: CASSVSRTRETQYF. V and J are TRBV9 and TRBJ2-5; possibly TRBD1 for D (5 bases). The length of the CDR3 is 14 residues. In germline, CDR1 is SGDLS, CDR2 YYNGEE. The germline V and J ends were trimmed by 1 base and 4 bases, with 11 bases remaining between them.

V is TRBV2 and J is TRBJ1-1, with D hard to call. The length of the CDR3 is 12 residues. From germline, CDR1 is SNHLY and CDR2 FYNNEI. Trimming removed 3 bases from V and 9 bases from J, with 11 bases in between. The CDR3 coding sequence is TGTGCCAGCAGTGATACAGCCTGGAAAGCTTTCTTT. It specifies CASSDTAWKAFF. Filled out from reference TRBV2 and TRBJ1-1, the complete variable domain reads EPEVTQTPSHQVTQMGQEVILRCVPISNHLYFYWYRQILGQKVEFLVSFYNNEISEKSEIFDDQFSVERPDGSNFTLKIRSTKLEDSAMYFCASSDTAWKAFFGQGTRLTVV.

This chain links TRBV4-1 with TRBJ2-5, with D perhaps TRBD2 (5 bases). Germline V gene sequence: CDR1 MGHRA, CDR2 YSYEKL. CDR3 size: 14 residues. V lost 5 bases to trimming and J lost 5 bases, with 15 bases between them. The CDR3 coding sequence is TGCGCCAGCAGCGTCCCCGGGGAAAGGGAGACCCAGTACTTC. As protein: CASSVPGERETQYF.

V usage is TRBV27 and J usage is TRBJ1-5; D is unresolved. The CDR3 covers 14 residues. The germline V and J ends were trimmed by 1 base and 6 bases, with 10 bases remaining between them. Germline loops: CDR1 MNHEY, CDR2 SMNVEV (reference sequence). The CDR3 DNA sequence: TGTGCCAGCAGTTTATTTCACGCGGGTCAGCCCCAGCATTTT. Protein: CASSLFHAGQPQHF.

The rearrangement links TRBV7-2 to TRBJ2-1; a weak D match, TRBD2 (7 bases). Per the germline V gene, CDR1 is SGHTA and CDR2 is FQGNSA. V lost 5 bases, J lost 10 bases, and 12 bases lay in between. The CDR3 extends over 12 amino acids. The CDR3 DNA follows: TGTGCCAGCAGCCCAGGGGAGGGAGAGCAGTTCTTC. Encoded protein: CASSPGEGEQFF.